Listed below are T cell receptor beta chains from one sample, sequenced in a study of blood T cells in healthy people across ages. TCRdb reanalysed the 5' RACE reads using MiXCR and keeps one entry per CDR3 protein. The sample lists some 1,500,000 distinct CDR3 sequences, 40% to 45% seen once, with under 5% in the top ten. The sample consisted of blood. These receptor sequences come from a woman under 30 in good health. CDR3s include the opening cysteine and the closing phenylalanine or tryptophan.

CASNLGAGSNEQFF	TRBV7-2	TRBJ2-1
CASSQGHNRNTIYF	TRBV4-3	TRBJ1-3
CASSVSPLPTVEQFF	TRBV9	TRBJ2-1
CASSLQQGREQYF	TRBV12-3/TRBV12-4	NA
CASSEVSLNTEAFF	TRBV2	TRBJ1-1
CASSLAHSLGYGYTF	TRBV5-1	TRBJ1-2
CSAIIDSYEQYF	TRBV20-1	TRBJ2-7
CASGRNQYNEQFF	TRBV4-3	TRBJ2-1
CASSYSNEKLFF	TRBV6-5	TRBJ1-4
CASSLFGEKLFF	TRBV13	TRBJ1-4
CASSSGGGYEQFF	TRBV7-2	TRBJ2-1
CASSLGELNTEAFF	TRBV5-1	TRBJ1-1
CASSKAGQGLSREGNTIYF	TRBV21-1	TRBJ1-3
CAWSGGEGHGDEQFF	TRBV30	TRBJ2-1
CASSESGYNSPLHF	TRBV25-1	TRBJ1-6
CASSAVGSGANVLTF	TRBV25-1	TRBJ2-6
CASSLVRLGEAFF	TRBV7-2	TRBJ1-1
CSGGQGDTEAFF	TRBV20-1	TRBJ1-1
CASSQAGGRYF	TRBV4-2	TRBJ2-7
CASSEGLAGGEQFF	TRBV27	TRBJ2-1
CASSVRDRQETQYF	TRBV9	TRBJ2-5
CASSLRGIDTQYF	TRBV7-3	TRBJ2-3
CSSDRSADTQYF	TRBV20-1	TRBJ2-3
CASSVTPGQGNYGYTF	TRBV9	TRBJ1-2
CASSPDPIGRVQPQHF	TRBV5-5	TRBJ1-5
CASSQGTGYTNYGYTF	TRBV4-2	TRBJ1-2
CASSLLDNQPQHF	TRBV6-2/TRBV6-3	TRBJ1-5
CASSKGMGEKLFF	TRBV6-6	TRBJ1-4
CSPRGRHNYGYTF	TRBV20-1	TRBJ1-2
CSARRQGVGEQFF	TRBV20-1	TRBJ2-1
CATSDRTSGGASTDTQYF	TRBV24-1	TRBJ2-3
CASSESSRVRLTEAFF	TRBV6-1	TRBJ1-1
CSALRTGTTYSNQPQHF	TRBV20-1	TRBJ1-5
CSVVGGDSYGYTF	TRBV29-1	TRBJ1-2
CSAVAPTEAFF	TRBV20-1	TRBJ1-1
CASSPPGGDRPLDNEQFF	TRBV12-3/TRBV12-4	TRBJ2-1
CASSQGAGDEQFF	TRBV7-9	TRBJ2-1
CASSPRRAGANYGYTF	TRBV13	TRBJ1-2
CASSLRDRAYNEQFF	TRBV7-2	TRBJ2-1
CASSLRGQSLGGYTF	TRBV7-2	TRBJ1-2